This T cell receptor beta chain originates from a study of spatial heterogeneity in lung cancer. Findings of the study overall: Tumoral mutation counts were tracked by counts of expanded intratumoral alpha and beta TCRs.

Using its own MiXCR run on the 5' RACE reads, TCRdb lists one record per CDR3 protein. Among some 96,000 distinct CDR3 sequences listed, approximately 4.7% were seen once. Time point meaning: sample taken at primary tumor resection. This clonotype was counted between two and nine times. Its antigen is as yet unknown. The V end was cut by 2 bases, the J end by 1 base, with 11 bases between. CDR1 and CDR2 from the germline V gene are SEHNR and FQNEAQ (reference sequence). This CDR3 spans 15 amino acids. This chain connects TRBV7-9 to TRBJ2-5; D gene unclear. The receptor was derived from a male donor with early-stage non-small cell lung cancer. Specimen: lung tumor tissue, collected at surgery. CDR3 in amino acids: CASSLTVGTQETQYF. CDR3 DNA sequence: TGTGCCAGCAGCTTAACTGTCGGCACCCAAGAGACCCAGTACTTC.